This TCR delta chain was documented in a study of γδ T cells in repeated Plasmodium falciparum infection. Study-wide background: Donors had four controlled P. falciparum NF54 infections over approximately 600 days. Each infection was followed by sampling at 21 days, plus baseline and some pre-infection draws. Findings and caveats of the study: Waves of new clonotype selection appeared after repeated controlled infections in Vdelta2-negative, largely Vdelta1+, gammadelta T cells. One small rural Malian village, predominantly a single ethnic group, supplied the cohort.

TCRdb fed the multiplex PCR reads into CATT to redo clone calling. The sample carries over 45,000 delta-chain clones, approximately 1.5% recorded once. This clone came up many times. What it recognizes is unknown. The CDR3 loop spans 21 amino acids. The trim removed 4 bases at V and 0 bases at J, leaving 21 bases unmatched. The germline V gene encodes CDR1 TSWWSYY and CDR2 QGS. Gammadelta T cells were flow-sorted from PBMC into Vgamma9/Vdelta2+ and Vdelta2-negative populations for bulk analysis. The gene calls are TRDV1 and TRDJ1, with 9 bases that match TRDD2. The sequenced sample was gamma-delta T cells from blood. This TCR derives from a pool of human donors (malaria-infected and uninfected, not separated). Here the CDR3 reads CALGGGLPTFTGDSYTDKLIF. CDR3 sequence (DNA): TGTGCTCTTGGGGGAGGCCTTCCTACTTTTACTGGGGATTCGTACACCGATAAACTCATCTTT.